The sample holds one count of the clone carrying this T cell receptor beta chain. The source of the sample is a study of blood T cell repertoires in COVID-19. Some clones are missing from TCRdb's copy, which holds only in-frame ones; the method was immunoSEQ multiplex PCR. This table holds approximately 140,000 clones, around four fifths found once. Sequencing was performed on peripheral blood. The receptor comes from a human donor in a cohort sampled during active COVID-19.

CDR3 DNA: TGTGCCAGCAGCTCCCCGGTCTACGAGCAGTACTTC. It specifies CASSSPVYEQYF. This chain connects TRBV7-2 to TRBJ2-7, with D uncertain. Germline V CDR1 and CDR2: SGHTA, FQGNSA. V lost 4 bases and J lost 3, with 7 bases in between. The CDR3 runs to 12 residues.